The T cell receptor (beta chain) described here comes from a study of T cell repertoires in cytomegalovirus infection. About the research overall: Signatures in public TCR beta sequences pointed to both CMV infection and matching HLA type. General study points: Pooled public TCR beta family frequency picked out CMV carriers with the relevant HLA. In two of eight donors, the top clonotype was HLA-C-restricted CMV-specific.

One entry per CDR3 protein results from TCRdb running MiXCR on the reads. Counted here are 500,000 or so distinct CDR3 sequences, about 17% occurring once; the ten biggest clones make up 20% to 30%. This clonotype was recorded a few times. The antigen is unknown. The CDR3 covers 13 residues. CDR1 and CDR2 (germline): MNHNS, SASEGT. J gave up 10 bases and V 3 bases, and 5 bases lay outside the gene matches. This chain joins TRBV6-1 and TRBJ2-1; 8 bases are shared with TRBD2. Sequences were obtained from CD8+ T cells from PBMCs. The receptor was derived from a human donor in good health (CMV status not recorded). Some clones in this sample may be carry-over from other donors' samples. DNA for the CDR3: TGTGCCAGCAGTGACCCGGGGGGGGGGGAGCAGTTCTTC. It codes for CASSDPGGGEQFF.